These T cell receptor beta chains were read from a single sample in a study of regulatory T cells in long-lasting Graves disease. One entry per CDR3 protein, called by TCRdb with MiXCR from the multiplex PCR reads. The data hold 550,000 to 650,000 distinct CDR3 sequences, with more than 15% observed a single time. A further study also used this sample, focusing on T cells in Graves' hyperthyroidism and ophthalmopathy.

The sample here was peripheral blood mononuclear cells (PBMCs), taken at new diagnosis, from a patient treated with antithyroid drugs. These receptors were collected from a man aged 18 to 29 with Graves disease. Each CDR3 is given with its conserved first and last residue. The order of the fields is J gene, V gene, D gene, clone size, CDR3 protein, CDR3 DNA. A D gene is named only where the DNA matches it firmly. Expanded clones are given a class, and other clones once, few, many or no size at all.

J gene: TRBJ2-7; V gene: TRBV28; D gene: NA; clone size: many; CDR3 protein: CASSLWGGEGGYEQYF; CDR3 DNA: TGTGCCAGCAGTTTATGGGGGGGAGAAGGTGGTTACGAGCAGTACTTC
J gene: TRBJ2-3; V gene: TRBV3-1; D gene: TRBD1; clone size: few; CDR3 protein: CASRNGQGHRADTQYF; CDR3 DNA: TGTGCCAGCAGAAACGGACAGGGTCATCGCGCAGATACGCAGTATTTT
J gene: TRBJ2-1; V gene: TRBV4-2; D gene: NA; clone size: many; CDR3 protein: CASSQGGVAVYNEQFF; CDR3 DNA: TGTGCCAGCAGCCAAGGGGGAGTAGCGGTCTACAATGAGCAGTTCTTC
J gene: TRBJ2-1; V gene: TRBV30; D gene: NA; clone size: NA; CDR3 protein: CAWIRRGGNEQFF; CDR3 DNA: TGTGCCTGGATTCGACGCGGTGGAAATGAGCAGTTCTTC
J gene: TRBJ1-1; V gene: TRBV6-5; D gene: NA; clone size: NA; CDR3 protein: CASSYSAGGMTEAFF; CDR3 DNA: TGTGCCAGCAGTTACTCGGCCGGGGGTATGACTGAAGCTTTCTTT
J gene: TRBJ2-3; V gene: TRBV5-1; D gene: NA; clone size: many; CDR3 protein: CASSSQSGGTDTQYF; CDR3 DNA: TGCGCCAGCAGCTCCCAGTCCGGTGGCACAGATACGCAGTATTTT
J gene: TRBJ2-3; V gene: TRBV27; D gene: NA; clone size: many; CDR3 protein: CASSFGSGATDTQYF; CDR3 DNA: TGTGCCAGCAGTTTTGGCTCCGGGGCCACAGATACGCAGTATTTT
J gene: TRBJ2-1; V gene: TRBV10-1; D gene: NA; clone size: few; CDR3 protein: CASSESGRVLANEQFF; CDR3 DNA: TGCGCCAGCAGTGAGTCGGGGCGGGTACTAGCCAATGAGCAGTTCTTC
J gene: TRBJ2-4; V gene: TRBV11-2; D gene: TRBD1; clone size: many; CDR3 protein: CASSLGDRELNIQYF; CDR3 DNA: TGTGCCAGCAGCTTGGGGGACAGGGAATTGAACATTCAGTACTTC
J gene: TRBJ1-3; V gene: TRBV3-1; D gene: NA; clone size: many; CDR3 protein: CASSQGIGAAGNTIYF; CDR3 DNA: TGTGCCAGCAGCCAAGGGATCGGGGCCGCTGGAAACACCATATATTTT
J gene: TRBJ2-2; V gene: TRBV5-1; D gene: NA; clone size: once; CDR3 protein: CASSLLAVAVGAGELFF; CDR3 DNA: TGCGCCAGCAGCTTGTTGGCAGTTGCCGTAGGCGCCGGGGAGCTGTTTTTT
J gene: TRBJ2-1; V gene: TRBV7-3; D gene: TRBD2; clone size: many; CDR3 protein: CASSSGGTDEQFF; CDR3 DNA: TGTGCCAGCAGCTCGGGGGGAACGGATGAGCAGTTCTTC
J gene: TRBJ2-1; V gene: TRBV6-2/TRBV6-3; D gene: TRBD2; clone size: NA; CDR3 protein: CASSYYSGREGNEQFF; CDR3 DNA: TGTGCCAGCAGTTACTACAGCGGGAGAGAGGGCAATGAGCAGTTCTTC
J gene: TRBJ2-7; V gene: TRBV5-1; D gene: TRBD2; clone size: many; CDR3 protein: CASSSLADSYEQYF; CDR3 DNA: TGCGCCAGCAGCTCTCTAGCGGACTCCTACGAGCAGTACTTC
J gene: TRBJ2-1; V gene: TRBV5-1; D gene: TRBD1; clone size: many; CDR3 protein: CASSPRTGGPYNEQFF; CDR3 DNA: TGCGCCAGCAGCCCAAGGACAGGGGGCCCCTACAATGAGCAGTTCTTC
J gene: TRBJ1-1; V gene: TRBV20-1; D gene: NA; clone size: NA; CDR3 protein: CTPRDTEAFF; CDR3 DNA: TGCACCCCCCGGGACACTGAAGCTTTCTTT